The entry below gives a single TCR beta chain sequence along with its context. The data derive from a study of blood T cell repertoires in COVID-19. Germline loops: CDR1 MNHNY, CDR2 SVGAGI (reference sequence). The ends lost 6 bases at V and 2 bases at J; junction bases unmatched: 2. The CDR3 consists of 13 residues. Original analysis: For nucleated cells, counts were estimated from reference gene primer amplification. Assay used: immunoSEQ multiplex PCR; TCRdb lists only in-frame clones, some missing. V and J calls and clone size are those listed in that table; D and trimming were worked out from the DNA. The sample records under 350,000 clones, roughly 86% being singletons.

This TCR came from a man between 65 and 85 years old with acute or convalescent COVID-19. The V call is TRBV6-6, the J call TRBJ2-7; 9 bases agree with TRBD1. What was sequenced was peripheral blood. The CDR3 protein is CASSRDRAYEQYF. The CDR3 bases are TGTGCCAGCAGCCGGGACAGGGCCTACGAGCAGTACTTC.